One sample yielded the 22 T cell receptor beta chains listed below, sequenced in a study of human T cells and chemical hapten exposure. Indicated time point: pre-sensitization, week 0. The treatment denotes: therapeutic diphenylcyclopropenone sensitization with weekly scalp DPC. Using its own MiXCR run on the RACE reads, TCRdb lists one record per CDR3 protein. The repertoire holds 150,000 to 200,000 distinct CDR3 sequences, with around 30% as singletons. This material consisted of whole blood, taken in connection with sensitization to the hapten diphenylcyclopropenone (DPC). The receptors stem from a woman between 25 and 40 years old with alopecia areata. Some clones in this sample may be carry-over from other donors' samples.

This clonotype has more than one count but fewer than ten. The chain combines TRBV12-3 or TRBV12-4 with TRBJ1-5; D unresolved. Between the trimmed V and J ends, which lost 5 bases and 0 bases, there was a span of 11 bases. The CDR3 is 15 amino acids. The CDR3: CASSDTLNSNQPQHF. DNA of the CDR3: TGTGCCAGCAGTGATACACTGAATAGCAATCAGCCCCAGCATTTT.

This clonotype was observed a handful of times. J is TRBJ2-2 and V is TRBV28; unclear D gene. Germline V gene lookup returns CDR1 MDHEN and CDR2 SYDVKM. The CDR3 consists of 19 residues. With 0 bases removed from V and 2 bases from J, the gap between germline ends came to 19 bases. The CDR3 sequence: CASSLWIGSWQDNTGELFF. CDR3 coding DNA: TGTGCCAGCAGTTTATGGATCGGGTCGTGGCAGGATAACACCGGGGAGCTGTTTTTT.

The chain links TRBV10-3 to TRBJ2-3; the D is unclear. Germline CDR1 ENHRY, CDR2 SYGVKD. V gave up 3 bases and J gave up 0 bases, with 10 bases separating them. This CDR3 spans 15 amino acids. CDR3 loop: CAISDGGRSTDTQYF. CDR3 sequence (DNA): TGTGCCATCAGTGATGGTGGACGGAGCACAGATACGCAGTATTTT.

The chain carries TRBV18 and TRBJ2-7; the match to TRBD2 covers 8 bases. V lost 0 bases, J lost 2 bases, and 12 bases stayed unmatched. Germline V gene lookup returns CDR1 KGHSH and CDR2 LQKENI. The CDR3 consists of 18 residues. The CDR3 reads CASSPPHASGLSAYEQYF. DNA of the CDR3: TGTGCCAGCTCACCACCTCACGCTAGCGGGCTCTCAGCCTACGAGCAGTACTTC.

The genes are TRBV7-3 and TRBJ2-7, with a tentative D call TRBD1 (5 bases). Looked up from germline, CDR1 is SGHTA and CDR2 is FQGTGA. Trimming removed 1 base at V and 1 base at J, with 11 bases between. The CDR3 loop spans 15 amino acids. The CDR3 region is CASSLIRKGSYEQYF. In DNA, the CDR3 is TGTGCCAGCAGCTTAATCAGGAAGGGGTCCTACGAGCAGTACTTC.

The chain couples TRBV4-3 to TRBJ2-3; TRBD2 aligns across 9 bases. Germline V gives CDR1 LGHNA, CDR2 YSLEER. The ends lost 4 bases at V and 3 bases at J; junction bases unmatched: 11. The CDR3 totals 17 residues. The CDR3 nucleotides are TGCGCCAGCAGCCTCAGAGGCGGGGGGGGCTTTACAGATACGCAGTATTTT. This translates into CASSLRGGGGFTDTQYF.

This clonotype was counted many times. The rearrangement links TRBV6-2 or TRBV6-3 to TRBJ2-7; 10 bases align to TRBD2. CDR3 size: 13 residues. Unmatched junction bases numbered 2, after V lost 6 bases and J lost 3 bases. Looked up from germline, CDR1 is MNHEY and CDR2 is SVGEGT. CDR3 coding DNA: TGTGCCAGCAGGACTAGCGGGCGCTACGAGCAGTACTTC. Protein product: CASRTSGRYEQYF.

The J gene is TRBJ2-6, the V gene TRBV6-1; D is uncertain. Trimming removed 3 bases from V and 3 bases from J, with 6 bases in between. The CDR3 runs to 14 residues. Looked up from germline, CDR1 is MNHNS and CDR2 is SASEGT. This CDR3 is CASSESIGANVLTF. The CDR3 DNA follows: TGTGCCAGCAGTGAGAGTATTGGGGCCAACGTCCTGACTTTC.

This clonotype was seen only a few times. V and J are TRBV5-1 and TRBJ2-1, with 11 bases that match TRBD2. Germline V gene data show CDR1 as SGHRS and CDR2 as YFSETQ. V trimming: 4 bases; J trimming: 9 bases; junction bases outside the gene matches: 9. The CDR3 loop spans 15 amino acids. The CDR3 bases are TGCGCCAGCAGCCCGCGTCTAGCGGGGGGCCCTGAGCAGTTCTTC. It encodes CASSPRLAGGPEQFF. Full variable domain (rest looked up from reference TRBV5-1 and TRBJ2-1): KAGVTQTPRYLIKTRGQQVTLSCSPISGHRSVSWYQQTPGQGLQFLFEYFSETQRNKGNFPGRFSGRQFSNSRSEMNVSTLELGDSALYLCASSPRLAGGPEQFFGPGTRLTVL.

This clonotype showed up just a few times. The V call is TRBV30, the J call TRBJ1-2, with D perhaps matching TRBD1 (5 bases). CDR3 length: 15 residues. Germline-derived CDR1 and CDR2 are GTSNPN and SVGIG (reference sequence). Trimming took 7 bases from V and 4 from J, leaving 22 bases between them. Here the CDR3 reads CALTTLKTGFYGYTF. DNA for the CDR3: TGTGCCTTAACCACCCTCAAAACAGGTTTCTATGGCTACACCTTC.

This clonotype turned up a few times. This chain links TRBV28 with TRBJ1-1, with a possible D match to TRBD1 (5 bases). The CDR3 sequence is 12 residues long. V was clipped by 8 bases and J by 11 bases, with 18 bases between them. In germline, CDR1 is MDHEN, CDR2 SYDVKM. CDR3: CASQGGVRVAFF. The CDR3 DNA reads as TGTGCCAGCCAAGGAGGGGTTCGTGTGGCTTTCTTT.

Written as DNA, the CDR3 is TGTGCCAGTGCCCAAGGAGCGGGACAGGGAGCGTTAGGGGCCAACGTCCTGACTTTC. It yields the protein CASAQGAGQGALGANVLTF. This chain uses TRBV4-2 with TRBJ2-6; TRBD1 agrees at 9 bases. This CDR3 comprises 19 residues. J lost 4 bases, V lost 9 bases, and 19 bases had no gene match. Germline-derived CDR1 and CDR2 are LGHNA and YNFKEQ.

The rearrangement uses TRBV2 and TRBJ1-5, with D unclear. Germline CDR1 is SNHLY and CDR2 is FYNNEI. With 3 bases removed from V and 3 bases from J, the gap between germline ends came to 9 bases. CDR3 length equals 14 residues. The CDR3 is CASSEKGFNQPQHF. The CDR3 region has the DNA TGTGCCAGCAGTGAGAAGGGCTTCAATCAGCCCCAGCATTTT.

This chain connects TRBV11-2 to TRBJ1-2; D unresolved. Germline V gene sequence: CDR1 SGHAT, CDR2 FQNNGV. The V gene lost 5 bases and the J gene lost 0 bases, with 7 bases spanning the gap. The CDR3 sequence is 13 residues long. The CDR3 DNA sequence: TGTGCCAGCAGCCGAACTACTAACTATGGCTACACCTTC. It codes for CASSRTTNYGYTF.

This clonotype appeared a few times. The genes are TRBV7-2 and TRBJ2-7, with 8 bases identical to TRBD2. Germline lookup yields CDR1 SGHTA and CDR2 FQGNSA. Unmatched junction bases numbered 14, after V lost 4 bases and J lost 0 bases. This CDR3 comprises 18 residues. The CDR3, as DNA: TGTGCCAGCAGCTCTCACTTCACCTCCGGGACTAGCTCCTACGAGCAGTACTTC. This sequence encodes CASSSHFTSGTSSYEQYF.

This clonotype was observed a single time. The rearrangement links TRBV5-1 to TRBJ1-1; 7 bases line up with TRBD1. The CDR3 is made up of 15 amino acids. CDR1 is SGHRS, CDR2 YFSETQ, per germline. Trimming removed 2 bases from V and 5 bases from J; junction bases left unmatched: 9. Here the CDR3 reads CASSLTGARRTEAFF. The CDR3 DNA follows: TGCGCCAGCAGCTTAACAGGGGCGAGGAGGACTGAAGCTTTCTTT.

This clonotype was seen at least ten times. The CDR3 bases are TGCAGCGTTGAAACAGGGGGAATCGGCTACGAGCAGTACTTC. This gives the protein CSVETGGIGYEQYF. V is TRBV29-1 and J is TRBJ2-7; 8 bases align to TRBD1. The CDR3 contains 14 residues. CDR1 and CDR2 from the germline V gene are SQVTM and ANQGSEA. V trimming: 2 bases; J trimming: 3 bases; junction bases outside the gene matches: 6.

As concerns this clonotype: Since a much larger clone is just one base distant, this may be a read error. The chain uses TRBV28 and TRBJ1-1, with unresolved D. Germline CDR1 reads MDHEN; CDR2 reads SYDVKM. The CDR3 spans 12 residues. The V gene lost 4 bases and the J gene lost 1 base, with 4 bases spanning the gap. The chain's CDR3 is CASSSPNTEAFF. The CDR3 DNA follows: TGTGCCAGCAGTTCCCCGAACACTGAAGCTTTCTTT.

This clonotype was found a few times. This chain links TRBV11-2 with TRBJ1-1, with TRBD1 matching 9 bases. V lost 0 bases and J lost 0; bases outside the gene matches: 11. Per germline, CDR1 SGHAT and CDR2 FQNNGV. The CDR3 is made up of 19 amino acids. For the CDR3, the DNA is TGTGCCAGCAGCTTAGATTGGGGACAGGGATTTTTCATGAACACTGAAGCTTTCTTT. The encoded protein is CASSLDWGQGFFMNTEAFF.

A few counts support this clonotype. The gene calls are TRBV7-6 and TRBJ2-1, with 11 nucleotides matching TRBD2. The CDR3 loop spans 16 amino acids. V lost 5 bases, J lost 4 bases, and 7 bases stayed unmatched. Germline V gene data show CDR1 as SGHVS and CDR2 as FNYEAQ. This CDR3 reads CASSVITSGGYNEQFF. CDR3 coding DNA: TGTGCCAGCAGCGTGATAACTAGCGGGGGTTACAATGAGCAGTTCTTC.

This clonotype was counted a few times. This chain connects TRBV5-6 to TRBJ2-7; the D is unclear. With 6 bases removed from V and 7 bases from J, the gap between germline ends came to 20 bases. This CDR3 comprises 14 residues. Germline assignment: CDR1 SGHDT and CDR2 YYEEEE. CDR3 DNA: TGTGCCAGCACCCTATGGTCTTCAGCGTGGGAGCAGTACTTC. It yields the protein CASTLWSSAWEQYF.

This clonotype showed up just a few times. The V call is TRBV28, the J call TRBJ2-3; weak D call: TRBD1 (6 bases). Trimming pared 10 bases from V and 0 bases from J, leaving 17 bases between. CDR1 is MDHEN and CDR2 is SYDVKM in the germline V gene. The CDR3 consists of 15 residues. CDR3 DNA sequence: TGTGCCACCGACCCGGACAGCTCTAGCACAGATACGCAGTATTTT. This encodes CATDPDSSSTDTQYF.